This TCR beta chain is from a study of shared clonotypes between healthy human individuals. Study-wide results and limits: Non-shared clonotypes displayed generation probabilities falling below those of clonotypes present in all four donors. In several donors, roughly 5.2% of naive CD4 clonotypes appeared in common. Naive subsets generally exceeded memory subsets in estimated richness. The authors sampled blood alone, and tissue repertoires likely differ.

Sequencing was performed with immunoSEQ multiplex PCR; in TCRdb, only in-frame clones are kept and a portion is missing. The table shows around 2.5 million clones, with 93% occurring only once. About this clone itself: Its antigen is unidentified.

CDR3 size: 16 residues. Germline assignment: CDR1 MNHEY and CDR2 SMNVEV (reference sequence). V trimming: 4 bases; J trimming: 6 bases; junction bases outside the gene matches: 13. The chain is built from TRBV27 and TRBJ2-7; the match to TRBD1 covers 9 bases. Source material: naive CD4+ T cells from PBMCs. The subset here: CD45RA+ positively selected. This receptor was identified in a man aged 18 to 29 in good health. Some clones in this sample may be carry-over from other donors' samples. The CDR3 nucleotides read TGTGCCAGCAGTTATTACCCCGGGACAGGGTCGTTCGAGCAGTACTTC. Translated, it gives CASSYYPGTGSFEQYF.